This paragraph reports one T cell receptor (beta chain). As yet, its antigen is unknown. Assay: immunoSEQ multiplex PCR; the TCRdb copy retains only in-frame clones and omits some. The data show over 750,000 clones, 95% to 97% seen once. The sample belongs to a study of shared clonotypes between healthy human individuals. CD45RO negativity and positive selection for CCR7 defined naive CD8 cells, a population that excluded terminally differentiated effector memory CD45RA+ cells. The study, taken as a whole, reports: Blood was the only sampled material, and tissue repertoires likely differ. About 5.2% was the fraction of naive CD4 clonotypes found shared across several donors. The low donor count limited represented genetic and exposure-history diversity.

Material: naive CD8+ T cells sorted from blood. The source of this sequence is a man aged 25-45 years in good health.

The CDR3 here is CASSQVTGGNTEAFF. The CDR3, as DNA: TGCGCCAGCAGCCAAGTTACAGGGGGAAACACTGAAGCTTTCTTT. V gene TRBV4-1 combines with J gene TRBJ1-1; 8 nucleotides match TRBD1. V dropped 1 base and J dropped 2; count of bases not matched to a gene: 3. In germline, CDR1 is MGHRA, CDR2 YSYEKL. The CDR3 has 15 residues.